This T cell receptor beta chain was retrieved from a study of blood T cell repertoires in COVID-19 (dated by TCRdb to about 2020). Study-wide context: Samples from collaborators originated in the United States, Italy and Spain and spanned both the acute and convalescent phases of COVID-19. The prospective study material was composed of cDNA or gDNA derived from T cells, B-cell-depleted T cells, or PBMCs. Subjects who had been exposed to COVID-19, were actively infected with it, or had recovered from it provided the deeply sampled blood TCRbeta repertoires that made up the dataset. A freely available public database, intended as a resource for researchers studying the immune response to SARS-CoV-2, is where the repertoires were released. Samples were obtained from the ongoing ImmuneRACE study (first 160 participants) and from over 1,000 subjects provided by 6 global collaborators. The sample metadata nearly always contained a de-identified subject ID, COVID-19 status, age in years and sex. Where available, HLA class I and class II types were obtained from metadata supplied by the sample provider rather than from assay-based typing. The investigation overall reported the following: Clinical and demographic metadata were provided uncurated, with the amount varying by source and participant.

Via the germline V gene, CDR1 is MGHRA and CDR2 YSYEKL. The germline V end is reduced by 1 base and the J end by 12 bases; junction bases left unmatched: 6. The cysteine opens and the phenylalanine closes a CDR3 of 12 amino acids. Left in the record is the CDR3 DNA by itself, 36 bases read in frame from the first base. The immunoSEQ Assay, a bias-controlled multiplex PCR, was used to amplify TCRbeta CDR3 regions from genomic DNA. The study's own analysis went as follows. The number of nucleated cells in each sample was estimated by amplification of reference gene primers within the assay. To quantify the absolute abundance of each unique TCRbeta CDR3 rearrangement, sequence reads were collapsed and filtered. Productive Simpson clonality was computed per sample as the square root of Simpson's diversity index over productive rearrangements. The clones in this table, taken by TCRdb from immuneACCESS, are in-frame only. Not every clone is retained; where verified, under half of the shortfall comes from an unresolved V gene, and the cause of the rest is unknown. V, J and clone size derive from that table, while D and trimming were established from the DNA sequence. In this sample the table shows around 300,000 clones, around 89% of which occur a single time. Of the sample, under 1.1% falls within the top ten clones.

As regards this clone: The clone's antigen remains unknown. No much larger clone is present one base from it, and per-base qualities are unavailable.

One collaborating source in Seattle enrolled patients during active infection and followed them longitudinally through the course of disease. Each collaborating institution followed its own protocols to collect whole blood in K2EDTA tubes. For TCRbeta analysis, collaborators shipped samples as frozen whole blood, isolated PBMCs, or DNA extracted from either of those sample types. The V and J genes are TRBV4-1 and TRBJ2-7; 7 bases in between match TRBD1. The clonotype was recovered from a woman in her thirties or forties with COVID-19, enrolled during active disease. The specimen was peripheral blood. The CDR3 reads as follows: CASSQVRGPTYF. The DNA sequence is TGCGCCAGCAGCCAAGTGAGGGGGCCCACGTACTTC.